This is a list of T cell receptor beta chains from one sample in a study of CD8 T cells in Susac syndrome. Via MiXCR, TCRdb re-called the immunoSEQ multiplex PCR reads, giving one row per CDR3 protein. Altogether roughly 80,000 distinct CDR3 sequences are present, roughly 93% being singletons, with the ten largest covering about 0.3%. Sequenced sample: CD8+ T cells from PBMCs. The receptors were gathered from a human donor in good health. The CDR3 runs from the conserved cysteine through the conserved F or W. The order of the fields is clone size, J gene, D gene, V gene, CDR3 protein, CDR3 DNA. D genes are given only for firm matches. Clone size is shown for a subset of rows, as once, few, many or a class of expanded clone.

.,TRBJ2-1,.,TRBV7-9,CASSLQFF,TGTGCCAGCAGCTTGCAGTTCTTC
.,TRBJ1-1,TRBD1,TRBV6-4,CASRTGVKVNTEAFF,TGTGCCAGCAGGACAGGGGTAAAAGTGAACACTGAAGCTTTCTTT
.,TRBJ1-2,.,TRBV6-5,CASSYALYNYGYTF,TGTGCCAGCAGTTACGCGCTCTATAACTATGGCTACACCTTC
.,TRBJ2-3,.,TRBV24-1,CATPGPYTDTQYF,TGTGCCACCCCGGGTCCGTACACAGATACGCAGTATTTT
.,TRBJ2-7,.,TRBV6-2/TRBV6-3,CASSYRLRDEQYF,TGTGCCAGCAGTTATCGCCTGAGGGACGAGCAGTACTTC
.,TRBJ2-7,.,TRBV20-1,CSARPSRGHPNWDYYEQYF,TGCAGTGCTAGACCCAGCAGGGGTCACCCCAATTGGGACTACTACGAGCAGTACTTC
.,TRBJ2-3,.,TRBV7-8,CASSLYLAEMHTDTQYF,TGTGCCAGCAGCTTATACTTAGCGGAGATGCACACAGATACGCAGTATTTT
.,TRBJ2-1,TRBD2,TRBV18,CASSPSGDYNEQFF,TGTGCCAGCTCACCTAGCGGGGACTACAATGAGCAGTTCTTC
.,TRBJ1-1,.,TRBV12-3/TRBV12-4,CASSLEAGVATEAFF,TGTGCCAGCAGTTTAGAAGCGGGGGTGGCGACTGAAGCTTTCTTT
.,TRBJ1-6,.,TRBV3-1,CASSHAGRYNSPLHF,TGTGCCAGCAGCCACGCAGGCCGGTATAATTCACCCCTCCACTTT
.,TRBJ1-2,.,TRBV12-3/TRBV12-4,CASLGGNYGYTF,TGTGCCAGCCTCGGCGGTAACTATGGCTACACCTTC
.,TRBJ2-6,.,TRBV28,CASNPDSPSGANVLTF,TGTGCCAGCAACCCCGACAGTCCCTCTGGGGCCAACGTCCTGACTTTC
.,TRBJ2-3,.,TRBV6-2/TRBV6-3,CASFGSLRDTQYF,TGTGCCAGCTTCGGGAGCTTAAGGGATACGCAGTATTTT
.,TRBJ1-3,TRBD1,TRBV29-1,CSVYTGDSGNTIYF,TGCAGCGTTTATACAGGGGACTCTGGAAACACCATATATTTT
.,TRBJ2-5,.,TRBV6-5,CASSSAQETQYF,TGTGCCAGCAGTTCCGCTCAGGAGACCCAGTACTTC
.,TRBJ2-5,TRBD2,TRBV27,CASRGTSGGNAQYF,TGTGCCAGCCGCGGGACTAGCGGGGGGAATGCCCAGTACTTC
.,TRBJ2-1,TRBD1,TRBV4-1,CASSQDGTANEQFF,TGCGCCAGCAGCCAAGATGGGACAGCCAATGAGCAGTTCTTC
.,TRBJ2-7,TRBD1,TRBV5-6,CASSFGTGIYEQYF,TGTGCCAGCAGCTTTGGGACAGGGATCTACGAGCAGTACTTC
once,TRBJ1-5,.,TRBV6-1,CAGQTGVSNQPQHF,TGTGCCGGCCAGACAGGCGTGTCCAATCAGCCCCAGCATTTT
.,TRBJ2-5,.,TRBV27,CASSFRQETQYF,TGTGCCAGCAGTTTTCGTCAGGAGACCCAGTACTTC
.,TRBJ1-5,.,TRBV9,CASSVSTGGYQPQHF,TGTGCCAGCAGCGTAAGTACCGGAGGGTATCAGCCCCAGCATTTT
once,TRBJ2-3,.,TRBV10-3,CAISEAAGAGEADTQYF,TGTGCCATCAGTGAGGCCGCGGGGGCCGGGGAGGCAGATACGCAGTATTTT
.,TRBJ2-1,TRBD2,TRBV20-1,CSARETSGRNEQFF,TGCAGTGCTAGAGAGACTAGCGGGAGGAATGAGCAGTTCTTC
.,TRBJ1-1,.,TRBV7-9,CASSFSHGNTEAFF,TGTGCCAGCAGCTTCAGCCACGGTAACACTGAAGCTTTCTTT
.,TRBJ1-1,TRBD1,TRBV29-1,CSVGDRAKAFF,TGCAGCGTTGGTGACAGGGCTAAAGCTTTCTTT
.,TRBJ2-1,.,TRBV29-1,CSVVSREGYNEQFF,TGCAGCGTTGTCTCGAGGGAAGGCTACAATGAGCAGTTCTTC
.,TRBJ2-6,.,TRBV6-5,CASSYSGVLSSGANVLTF,TGTGCCAGCAGTTACTCCGGGGTACTGAGCTCTGGGGCCAACGTCCTGACTTTC
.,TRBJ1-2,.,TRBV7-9,CASSLALDGYTF,TGTGCCAGCAGCTTAGCCCTTGACGGCTACACCTTC
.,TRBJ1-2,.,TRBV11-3,CASSPLPLGGYGYTF,TGTGCCAGCAGCCCACTTCCACTTGGGGGGTATGGCTACACCTTC
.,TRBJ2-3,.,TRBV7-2,CASSLSDTQYF,TGTGCCAGCAGCTTATCAGATACGCAGTATTTT
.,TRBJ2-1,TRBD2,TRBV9,CASSTRPTSGRNEQFF,TGTGCCAGCAGCACCCGTCCGACTAGCGGGAGGAATGAGCAGTTCTTC
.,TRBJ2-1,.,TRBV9,CASSPTRIYNEQFF,TGTGCCAGCAGCCCGACTAGGATTTACAATGAGCAGTTCTTC
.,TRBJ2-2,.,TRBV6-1,CASSESGFWNTGELFF,TGTGCCAGCAGTGAATCAGGGTTCTGGAACACCGGGGAGCTGTTTTTT
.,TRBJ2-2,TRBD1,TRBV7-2,CASSSTRTGVSVIGELFF,TGTGCCAGCAGCTCCACTAGGACAGGGGTCTCGGTCATCGGGGAGCTGTTTTTT
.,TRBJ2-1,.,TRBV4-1,CASSQEGAPRVGQFF,TGCGCCAGCAGCCAAGAGGGAGCCCCCCGGGTGGGGCAGTTCTTC
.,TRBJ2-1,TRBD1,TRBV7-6,CASSPWTGGGNEQFF,TGTGCCAGCAGCCCCTGGACAGGTGGGGGCAATGAGCAGTTCTTC
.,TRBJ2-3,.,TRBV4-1,CASSQVDNTDTQYF,TGCGCCAGCAGCCAAGTTGATAACACAGATACGCAGTATTTT
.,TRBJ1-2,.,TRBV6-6,CASSDPAVWGLDGYTF,TGTGCCAGCAGTGACCCCGCCGTCTGGGGGCTGGACGGCTACACCTTC
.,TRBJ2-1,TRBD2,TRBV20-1,CSALTLAVLGRTYNEQFF,TGCAGTGCCCTAACACTAGCGGTCCTCGGAAGAACCTACAATGAGCAGTTCTTC
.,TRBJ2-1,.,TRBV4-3,CASSQGTYNEQFF,TGCGCCAGCAGCCAAGGAACTTACAATGAGCAGTTCTTC
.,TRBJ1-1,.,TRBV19,CASWRGTEAFF,TGTGCCAGTTGGAGGGGCACTGAAGCTTTCTTT
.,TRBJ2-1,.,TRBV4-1,CASTRSPLGGYNEQFF,TGCGCCAGCACCCGGTCCCCCCTTGGCGGATACAATGAGCAGTTCTTC
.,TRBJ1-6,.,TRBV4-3,CASSQGKGSSPLHF,TGCGCCAGCAGCCAAGGAAAGGGTAGTTCACCCCTCCACTTT
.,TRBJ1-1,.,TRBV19,CASSIDPEGVNTEAFF,TGTGCCAGTAGTATAGATCCCGAGGGGGTGAACACTGAAGCTTTCTTT
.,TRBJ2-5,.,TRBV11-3,CASSSETQYF,TGTGCCAGCAGCTCGGAGACCCAGTACTTC
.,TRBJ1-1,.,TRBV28,CASSLGEAEAFF,TGTGCCAGCAGTTTAGGTGAGGCTGAAGCTTTCTTT
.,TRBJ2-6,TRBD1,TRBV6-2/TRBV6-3,CASRRQGFLGANVLTF,TGTGCCAGCAGACGACAGGGTTTTTTGGGGGCCAACGTCCTGACTTTC
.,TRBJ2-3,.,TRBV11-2,CASGITDTQYF,TGTGCCAGCGGGATTACAGATACGCAGTATTTT
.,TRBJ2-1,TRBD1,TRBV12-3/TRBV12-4,CATTLSDRGYNEQFF,TGTGCCACCACCCTCAGTGACAGGGGTTACAATGAGCAGTTCTTC
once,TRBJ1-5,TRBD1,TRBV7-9,CASRRDRDNQPQHF,TGTGCCAGCAGGAGGGACAGGGACAATCAGCCCCAGCATTTT
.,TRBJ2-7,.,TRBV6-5,CASSPRGDPYEQYF,TGTGCCAGCAGTCCACGGGGAGATCCCTACGAGCAGTACTTC
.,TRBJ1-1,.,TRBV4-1,CASSQDGKGSTEAFF,TGCGCCAGCAGCCAAGATGGGAAGGGAAGCACTGAAGCTTTCTTT
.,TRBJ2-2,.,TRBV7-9,CASSFIGPTGELFF,TGTGCCAGCAGCTTTATCGGACCCACCGGGGAGCTGTTTTTT
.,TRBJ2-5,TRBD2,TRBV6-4,CASSETSGGEETQYF,TGTGCCAGCAGTGAGACTAGCGGGGGAGAGGAGACCCAGTACTTC
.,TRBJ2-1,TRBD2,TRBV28,CASSPAGGREYNEQFF,TGTGCCAGCAGTCCCGCTGGCGGGAGGGAATACAATGAGCAGTTCTTC
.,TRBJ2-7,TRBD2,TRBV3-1,CASSQTSGGAHEQYF,TGTGCCAGCAGCCAAACTAGCGGGGGGGCTCACGAGCAGTACTTC
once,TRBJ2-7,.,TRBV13,CASSWTGALAEQYF,TGTGCCAGCAGCTGGACGGGGGCATTGGCCGAGCAGTACTTC
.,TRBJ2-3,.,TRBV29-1,CSAPLPGLKRSTDTQYF,TGCAGCGCCCCCTTGCCGGGACTCAAAAGGAGCACAGATACGCAGTATTTT
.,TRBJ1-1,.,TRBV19,CASRMGDTEAFF,TGTGCCAGTAGGATGGGGGACACTGAAGCTTTCTTT
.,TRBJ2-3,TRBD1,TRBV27,CASSPIQTGFDTDTQYF,TGTGCCAGCAGTCCAATCCAGACAGGGTTCGACACAGATACGCAGTATTTT